This T cell receptor beta chain originates from a study of blood T cell repertoires in COVID-19. Profiling relied on immunoSEQ multiplex PCR, and the TCRdb table lists in-frame clones only, not all of them. The sample records 250,000 or so clones, over 75% being singletons. This CDR3 spans 14 amino acids. Germline V CDR1 and CDR2: SGHRS, YFSETQ. Unmatched junction bases numbered 7, after V lost 4 bases and J lost 5 bases. This TCR came from a woman in her forties or fifties who had recovered from COVID-19. The sequencing sample was made of PBMCs or T cells enriched from blood (not recorded which). This sequence joins TRBV5-1 and TRBJ2-7; 9 nucleotides agree with TRBD1. Here the CDR3 DNA reads TGCGCCAGCAGCATATGGACAGGGGTCAACGAGCAGTACTTC. Amino acids: CASSIWTGVNEQYF.